The following is a T cell receptor (beta chain) sequence with its context. Its matching antigen is unknown. This sample is part of a study of T cell responses to AZD1222 COVID-19 vaccine. Study findings and constraints: Recipients of two AZD1222 doses showed rising Spike-specific TCR breadth and depth. Vaccine-related CD4 TCRs covered spike, predominating at 160-218 and 743-854. The number of AZD1222 recipients seropositive at baseline was only 5 to 7.

Germline-derived CDR1 and CDR2 are MGHDK and SYGVNS. This CDR3 region has 15 residues. Between the trimmed V and J ends, which lost 0 bases and 1 base, there was a span of 6 bases. The method was immunoSEQ multiplex PCR; TCRdb's version includes in-frame clones alone and lacks a portion of them. The data contain 100,000 or so clones, approximately 92% of them seen just once; the ten biggest clones take up over 35%. Doses given second, at about 4 or about 12 weeks, were pooled. Sequencing was performed on peripheral blood, taken 28 days after the second AZD1222 dose. The receptor's source is an adult who received the AZD1222 COVID-19 vaccine. The chain links TRBV25-1 to TRBJ1-4; no clear D. In DNA form, the CDR3 reads TGTGCCAGCAGTGAATATAAGGGAACTAATGAAAAACTGTTTTTT. This gives the protein CASSEYKGTNEKLFF.